This T cell receptor (beta chain) originates from a study of T cell repertoires in ileal Crohn's disease. Turning to the study itself: Operated complications were stricturing disease (about 60%) and penetrating disease (approximately 39%). Study outcomes and limitations: Clonal expansions were more frequent in active smokers than non-smokers at surgery.

With respect to this clone: The antigen is undetermined.

Time point of the sample: neoterminal ileum biopsy at postoperative endoscopy, about 6 months after surgery. The CDR3 totals 14 residues. The ends were cut back, 6 bases at V and 1 base at J, with 12 bases in the middle. The germline CDR1 and CDR2 sequences are SNHLY and FYNNEI. Assay: immunoSEQ multiplex PCR; the TCRdb copy retains only in-frame clones and omits some. This sample has about 15,000 clones, with about three quarters found just once. This sequence originates from an adult with Crohn's disease. The rearrangement links TRBV2 to TRBJ1-1; no firm D call. Material for sequencing was ileal tissue. The CDR3 region is CASRGLTPNTEAFF. For the CDR3, the DNA is TGTGCCAGCAGGGGTCTGACCCCGAACACTGAAGCTTTCTTT.